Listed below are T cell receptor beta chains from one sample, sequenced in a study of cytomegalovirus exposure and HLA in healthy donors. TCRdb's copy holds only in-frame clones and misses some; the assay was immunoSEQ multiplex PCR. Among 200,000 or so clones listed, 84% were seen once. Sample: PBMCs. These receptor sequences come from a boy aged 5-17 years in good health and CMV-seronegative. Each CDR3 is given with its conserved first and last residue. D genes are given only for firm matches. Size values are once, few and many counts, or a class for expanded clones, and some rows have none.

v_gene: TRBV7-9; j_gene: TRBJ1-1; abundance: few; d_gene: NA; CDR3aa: CATRLEGNTEAFF; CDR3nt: TGTGCCACCCGACTGGAGGGGAACACTGAAGCTTTCTTT
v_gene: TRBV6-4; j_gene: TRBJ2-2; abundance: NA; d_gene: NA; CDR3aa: CASSAGLDTGELFF; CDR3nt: TGTGCCAGCAGTGCAGGACTTGACACCGGGGAGCTGTTTTTT
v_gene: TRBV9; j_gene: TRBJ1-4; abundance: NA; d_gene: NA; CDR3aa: CASSVLQGTNEKLFF; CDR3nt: TGTGCCAGCAGCGTTTTACAGGGAACTAATGAAAAACTGTTTTTT
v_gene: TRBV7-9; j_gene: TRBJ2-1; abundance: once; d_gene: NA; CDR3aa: CASSLTGSQFF; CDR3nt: TGTGCCAGCAGCTTGACGGGGTCGCAGTTCTTC
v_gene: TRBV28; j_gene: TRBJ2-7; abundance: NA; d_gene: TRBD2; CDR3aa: CASSSPGLRRNEQYF; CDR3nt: TGTGCCAGCAGTTCCCCGGGACTAAGGAGGAACGAGCAGTACTTC
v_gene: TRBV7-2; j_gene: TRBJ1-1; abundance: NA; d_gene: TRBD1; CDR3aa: CASSRGQGGAFF; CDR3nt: TGTGCCAGCAGCCGCGGACAGGGTGGGGCTTTCTTT
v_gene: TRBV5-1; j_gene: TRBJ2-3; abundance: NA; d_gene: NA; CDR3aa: CASSTEYTQYF; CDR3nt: TGCGCCAGCAGCACGGAGTATACGCAGTATTTT
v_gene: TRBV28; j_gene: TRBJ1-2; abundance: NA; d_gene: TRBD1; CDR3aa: CASSTNRDRDYGYTF; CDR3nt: TGTGCCAGCAGTACAAACCGGGACAGGGATTATGGCTACACCTTC
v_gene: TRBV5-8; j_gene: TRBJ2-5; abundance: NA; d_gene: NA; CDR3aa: CASSLGLRLETQYF; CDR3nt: TGTGCCAGCAGCTTGGGACTACGTCTCGAGACCCAGTACTTC
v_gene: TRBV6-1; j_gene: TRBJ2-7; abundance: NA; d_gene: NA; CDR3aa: CASSEQPSRGLQYF; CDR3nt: TGTGCCAGCAGTGAACAACCTAGCCGAGGCCTGCAGTACTTC
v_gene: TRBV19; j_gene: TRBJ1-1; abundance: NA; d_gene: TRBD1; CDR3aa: CATRSPRQGVNTEAFF; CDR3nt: TGTGCCACCCGATCCCCCCGACAGGGTGTGAACACTGAAGCTTTCTTT
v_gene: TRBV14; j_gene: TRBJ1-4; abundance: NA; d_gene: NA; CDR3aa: CASSPFEGSTNEKLFF; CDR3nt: TGTGCCAGCAGCCCCTTTGAGGGCTCTACTAATGAAAAACTGTTTTTT
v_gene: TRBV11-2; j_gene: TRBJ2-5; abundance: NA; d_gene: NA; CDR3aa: CASSRISGETQYF; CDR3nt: TGTGCCAGCAGTCGGATCAGCGGAGAGACCCAGTACTTC
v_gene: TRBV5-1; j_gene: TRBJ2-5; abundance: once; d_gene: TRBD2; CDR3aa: CASSWTSGGQETQYF; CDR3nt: TGCGCCAGCAGCTGGACTAGCGGGGGTCAAGAGACCCAGTACTTC
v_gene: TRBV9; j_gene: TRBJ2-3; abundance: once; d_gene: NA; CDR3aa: CASSVSQGDTQYF; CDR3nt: TGTGCCAGCAGCGTCTCACAGGGAGATACGCAGTATTTT
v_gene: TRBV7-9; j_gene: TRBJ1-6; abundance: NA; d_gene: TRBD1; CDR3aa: CASSSSGTGDNSPLHF; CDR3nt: TGTGCCAGCAGCTCCAGCGGCACAGGGGATAATTCACCCCTCCACTTT
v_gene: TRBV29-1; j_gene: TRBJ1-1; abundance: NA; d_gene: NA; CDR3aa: CSGATTEAFF; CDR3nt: TGCAGCGGGGCGACCACTGAAGCTTTCTTT
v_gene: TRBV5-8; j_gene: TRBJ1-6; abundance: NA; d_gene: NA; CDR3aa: CASSLGGQNSPLHF; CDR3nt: TGTGCCAGCAGCTTGGGGGGCCAGAATTCACCCCTCCACTTT
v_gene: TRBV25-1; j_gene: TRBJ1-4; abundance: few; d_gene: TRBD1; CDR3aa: CASSPLPGQRMFF; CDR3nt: TGTGCCAGCAGCCCCCTTCCGGGACAGAGGATGTTTTTT
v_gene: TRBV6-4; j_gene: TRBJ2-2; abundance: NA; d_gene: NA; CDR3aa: CASGEGGNTGELFF; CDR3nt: TGTGCCAGCGGTGAGGGGGGGAACACCGGGGAGCTGTTTTTT
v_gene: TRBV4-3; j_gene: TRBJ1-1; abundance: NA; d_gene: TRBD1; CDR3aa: CASRRDRAPITEAFF; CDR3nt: TGCGCCAGCAGACGCGACAGGGCCCCAATCACTGAAGCTTTCTTT
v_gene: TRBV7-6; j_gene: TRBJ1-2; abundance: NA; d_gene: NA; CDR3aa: CASSQLGGFGYGYTF; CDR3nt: TGTGCCAGCAGCCAACTCGGGGGTTTCGGCTATGGCTACACCTTC
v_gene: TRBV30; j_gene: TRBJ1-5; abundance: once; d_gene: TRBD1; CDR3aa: CAWSAPPSGQGSPFGNQPQHF; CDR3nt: TGTGCCTGGAGTGCACCCCCCTCGGGACAGGGGTCCCCCTTTGGCAATCAGCCCCAGCATTTT
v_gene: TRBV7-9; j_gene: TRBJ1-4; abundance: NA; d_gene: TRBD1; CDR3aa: CSSSLGTGGEKLFF; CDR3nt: TGTTCCAGCAGCTTGGGGACAGGGGGGGAAAAACTGTTTTTT
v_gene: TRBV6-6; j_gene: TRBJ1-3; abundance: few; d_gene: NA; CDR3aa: CASRAAEAPIYF; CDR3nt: TGTGCCAGCAGGGCGGCCGAGGCTCCCATATATTTT
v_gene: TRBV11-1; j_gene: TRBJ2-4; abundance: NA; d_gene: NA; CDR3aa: CASSLLAKNIQYF; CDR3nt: TGTGCCAGCAGCTTACTAGCCAAAAACATTCAGTACTTC
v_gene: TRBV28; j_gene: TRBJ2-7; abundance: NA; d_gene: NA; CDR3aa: CASSLDRAYEQYF; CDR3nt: TGTGCCAGCAGTTTGGACAGAGCCTACGAGCAGTACTTC
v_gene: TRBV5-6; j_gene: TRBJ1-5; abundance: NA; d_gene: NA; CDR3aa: CASSLGSYDSNQPQHF; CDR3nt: TGTGCCAGCAGCTTGGGGAGTTACGATAGCAATCAGCCCCAGCATTTT
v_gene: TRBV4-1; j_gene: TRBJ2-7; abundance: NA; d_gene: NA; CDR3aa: CASSHPRSHEQYF; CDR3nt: TGCGCCAGCAGCCACCCCAGGTCCCACGAGCAGTACTTC
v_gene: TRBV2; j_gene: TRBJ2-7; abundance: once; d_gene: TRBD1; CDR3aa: CACATGGDYEQYF; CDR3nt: TGTGCCTGCGCGACAGGGGGAGACTACGAGCAGTACTTC
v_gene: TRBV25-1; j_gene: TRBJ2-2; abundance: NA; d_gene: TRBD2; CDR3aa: CASSEWGGIGNTGELFF; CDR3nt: TGTGCCAGCAGTGAATGGGGGGGGATAGGGAACACCGGGGAGCTGTTTTTT
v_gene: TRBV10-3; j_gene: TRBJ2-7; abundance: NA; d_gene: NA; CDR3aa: CAISESVREVSYEQYF; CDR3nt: TGTGCCATCAGTGAGTCCGTCAGGGAGGTTTCCTACGAGCAGTACTTC
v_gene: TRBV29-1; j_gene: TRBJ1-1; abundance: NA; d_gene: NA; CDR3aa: CSVETGVRNTEAFF; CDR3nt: TGCAGCGTTGAAACCGGGGTAAGAAACACTGAAGCTTTCTTT
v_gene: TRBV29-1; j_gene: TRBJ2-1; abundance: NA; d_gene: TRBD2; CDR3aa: CSVDSGSNFYNEQFF; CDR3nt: TGCAGCGTTGACAGCGGGAGTAACTTCTACAATGAGCAGTTCTTC
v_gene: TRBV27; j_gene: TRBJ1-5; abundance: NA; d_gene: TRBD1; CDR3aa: CASKPDRGPNQPQHF; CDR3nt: TGTGCCAGCAAACCCGACAGGGGGCCTAATCAGCCCCAGCATTTT
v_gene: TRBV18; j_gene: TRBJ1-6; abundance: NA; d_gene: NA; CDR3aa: CASSPAGNTGSPLHF; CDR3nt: TGTGCCAGCTCACCAGCCGGGAATACGGGTTCACCCCTCCACTTT
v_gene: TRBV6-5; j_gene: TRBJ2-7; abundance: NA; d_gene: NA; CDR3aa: CASSYSIDRSPYEQYF; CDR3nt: TGTGCCAGCAGTTACAGTATCGACAGGTCACCCTACGAGCAGTACTTC
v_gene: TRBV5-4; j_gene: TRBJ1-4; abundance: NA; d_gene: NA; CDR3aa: CASSLAGSINEKLFF; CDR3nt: TGTGCCAGCAGCTTGGCCGGGTCCATAAATGAAAAACTGTTTTTT
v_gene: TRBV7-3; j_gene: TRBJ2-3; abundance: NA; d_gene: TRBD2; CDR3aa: CASSLSTSVDTQYF; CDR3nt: TGTGCCAGCAGCTTAAGTACTAGCGTAGATACGCAGTATTTT
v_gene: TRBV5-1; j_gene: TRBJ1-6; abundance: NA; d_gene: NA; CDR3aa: CASRQGVDNSPLHF; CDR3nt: TGCGCCAGCAGGCAGGGCGTCGATAATTCACCCCTCCACTTT
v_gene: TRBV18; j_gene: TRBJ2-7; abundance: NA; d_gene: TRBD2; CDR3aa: CASSLGEGEQYF; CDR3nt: TGTGCCAGCTCACTAGGGGAGGGCGAGCAGTACTTC
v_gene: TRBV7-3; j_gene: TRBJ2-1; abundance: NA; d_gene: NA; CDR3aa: CASSLIARGNEQFF; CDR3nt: TGTGCCAGCAGCTTAATAGCTCGGGGCAATGAGCAGTTCTTC
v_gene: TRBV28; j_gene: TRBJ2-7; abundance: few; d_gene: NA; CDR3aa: CASSLSGGMNSYEQYF; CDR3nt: TGTGCCAGCAGTTTATCTGGCGGGATGAACTCCTACGAGCAGTACTTC
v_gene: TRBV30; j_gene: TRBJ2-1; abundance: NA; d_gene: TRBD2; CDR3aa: CAWRAGASPGEEQFF; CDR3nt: TGTGCCTGGAGAGCGGGGGCCTCCCCTGGTGAGGAGCAGTTCTTC
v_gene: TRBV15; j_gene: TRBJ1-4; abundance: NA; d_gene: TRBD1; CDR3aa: CATSREQGDGKLFF; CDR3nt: TGTGCCACCAGCAGGGAACAGGGGGATGGAAAACTGTTTTTT
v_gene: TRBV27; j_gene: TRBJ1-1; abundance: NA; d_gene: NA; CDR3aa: CASTGGLNTEAFF; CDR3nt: TGTGCCAGCACGGGGGGCCTGAACACTGAAGCTTTCTTT
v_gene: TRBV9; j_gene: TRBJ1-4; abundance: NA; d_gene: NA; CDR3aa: CASSFRDNWSSKLFF; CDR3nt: TGTGCCAGCAGCTTCCGGGACAATTGGTCCAGTAAACTGTTTTTT
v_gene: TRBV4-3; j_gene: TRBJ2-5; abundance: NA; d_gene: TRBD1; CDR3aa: CASSRSGTGEETQYF; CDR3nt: TGCGCCAGCAGCCGATCCGGGACAGGGGAAGAGACCCAGTACTTC
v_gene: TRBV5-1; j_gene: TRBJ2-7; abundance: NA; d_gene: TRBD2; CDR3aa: CASSFGSGGYEQYF; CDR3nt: TGCGCCAGCAGCTTCGGGTCGGGAGGCTACGAGCAGTACTTC
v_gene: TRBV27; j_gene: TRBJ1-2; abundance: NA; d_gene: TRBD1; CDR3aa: CASSSPRDREGGYTF; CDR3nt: TGTGCCAGCAGTTCCCCCCGGGACAGGGAAGGGGGCTACACCTTC
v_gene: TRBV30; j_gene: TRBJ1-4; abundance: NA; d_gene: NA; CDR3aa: CAWSGGRGTKLFF; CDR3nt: TGTGCCTGGAGTGGGGGCAGGGGAACAAAACTGTTTTTT
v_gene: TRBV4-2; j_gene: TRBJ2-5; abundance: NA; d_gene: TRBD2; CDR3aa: CASSPQAGDLLETQYF; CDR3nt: TGTGCCAGCAGCCCTCAAGCGGGAGACCTCCTAGAGACCCAGTACTTC